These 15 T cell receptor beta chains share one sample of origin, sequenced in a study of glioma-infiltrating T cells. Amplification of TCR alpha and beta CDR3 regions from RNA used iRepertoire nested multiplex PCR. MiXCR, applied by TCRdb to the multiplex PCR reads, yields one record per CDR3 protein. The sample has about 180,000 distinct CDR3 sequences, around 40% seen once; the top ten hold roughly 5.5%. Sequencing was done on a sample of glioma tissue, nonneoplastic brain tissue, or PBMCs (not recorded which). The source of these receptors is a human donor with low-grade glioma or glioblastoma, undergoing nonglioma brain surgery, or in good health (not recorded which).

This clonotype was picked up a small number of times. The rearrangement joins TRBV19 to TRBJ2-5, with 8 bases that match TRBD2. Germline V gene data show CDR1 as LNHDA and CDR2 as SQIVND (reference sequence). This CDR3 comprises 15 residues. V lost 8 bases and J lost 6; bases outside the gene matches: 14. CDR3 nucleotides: TGTGCCAGTTCACTTGAGAGCGGGAGTCAAAAGACCCAGTACTTC. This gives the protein CASSLESGSQKTQYF. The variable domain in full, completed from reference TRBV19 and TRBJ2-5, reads DGGITQSPKYLFRKEGQNVTLSCEQNLNHDAMYWYRQDPGQGLRLIYYSQIVNDFQKGDIAEGYSVSREKKESFPLTVTSAQKNPTAFYLCASSLESGSQKTQYFGPGTRLLVL.

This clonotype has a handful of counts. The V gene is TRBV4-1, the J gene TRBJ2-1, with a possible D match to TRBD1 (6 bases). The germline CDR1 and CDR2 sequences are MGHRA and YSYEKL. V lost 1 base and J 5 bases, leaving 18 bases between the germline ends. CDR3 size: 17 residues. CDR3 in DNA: TGCGCCAGCAGCCAAGTTCAGTTCCAGGGGCCGGACAATGAGCAGTTCTTC. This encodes CASSQVQFQGPDNEQFF.

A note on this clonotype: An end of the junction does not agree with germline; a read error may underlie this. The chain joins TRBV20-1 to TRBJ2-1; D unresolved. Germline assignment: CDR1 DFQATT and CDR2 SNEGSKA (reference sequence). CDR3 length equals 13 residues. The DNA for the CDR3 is TGCATCGCTAAAGGCGGCAGATACAATGATCAGTTCTTC. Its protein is CIAKGGRYNDQFF.

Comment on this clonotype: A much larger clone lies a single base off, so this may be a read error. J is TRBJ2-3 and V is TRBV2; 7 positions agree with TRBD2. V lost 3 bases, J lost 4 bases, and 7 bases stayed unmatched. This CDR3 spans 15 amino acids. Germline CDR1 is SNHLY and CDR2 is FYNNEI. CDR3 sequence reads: CASSDAGEGSDTQYF. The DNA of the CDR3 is TGTGCCAGCAGTGATGCGGGAGAGGGATCAGATACGCAGTATTTT.

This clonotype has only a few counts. This chain's CDR3 is CASSPSQLNEQFF. CDR3 DNA: TGTGCCAGCTCACCTTCACAGCTCAATGAGCAGTTCTTC. This sequence joins TRBV18 and TRBJ2-1, with no clear D. Germline loops: CDR1 KGHSH, CDR2 LQKENI. The V end was cut by 3 bases, the J end by 6 bases, with 9 bases between. There are 13 residues in the CDR3.

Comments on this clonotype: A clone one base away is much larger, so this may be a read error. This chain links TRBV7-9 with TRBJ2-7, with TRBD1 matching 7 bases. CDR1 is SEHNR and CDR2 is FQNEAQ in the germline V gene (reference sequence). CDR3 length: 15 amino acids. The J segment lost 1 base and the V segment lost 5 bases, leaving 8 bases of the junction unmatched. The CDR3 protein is CASSQNRGRSYEQYF. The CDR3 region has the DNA TGTGCCAGCAGCCAGAACAGGGGACGATCCTACGAGCAGTACTTC.

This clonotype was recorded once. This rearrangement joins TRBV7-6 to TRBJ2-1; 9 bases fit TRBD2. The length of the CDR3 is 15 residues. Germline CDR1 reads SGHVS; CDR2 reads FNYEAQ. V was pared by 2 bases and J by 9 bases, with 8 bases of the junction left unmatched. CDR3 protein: CASSLWAGGPFEQFF. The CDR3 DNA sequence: TGTGCCAGCAGCTTATGGGCGGGAGGGCCCTTTGAGCAGTTCTTC.

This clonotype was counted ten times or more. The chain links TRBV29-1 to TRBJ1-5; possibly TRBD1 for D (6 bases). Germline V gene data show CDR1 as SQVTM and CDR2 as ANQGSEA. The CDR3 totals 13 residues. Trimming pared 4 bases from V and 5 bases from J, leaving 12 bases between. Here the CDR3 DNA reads TGCAGCGTTGTACCAGGGGATCATCAGCCCCAGCATTTT. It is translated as CSVVPGDHQPQHF.

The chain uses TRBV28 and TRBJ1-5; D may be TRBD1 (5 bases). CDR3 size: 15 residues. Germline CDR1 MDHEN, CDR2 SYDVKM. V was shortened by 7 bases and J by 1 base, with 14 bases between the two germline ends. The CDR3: CASTGTVLSNQPQHF. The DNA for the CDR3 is TGTGCCAGCACGGGGACGGTCCTGAGCAATCAGCCCCAGCATTTT.

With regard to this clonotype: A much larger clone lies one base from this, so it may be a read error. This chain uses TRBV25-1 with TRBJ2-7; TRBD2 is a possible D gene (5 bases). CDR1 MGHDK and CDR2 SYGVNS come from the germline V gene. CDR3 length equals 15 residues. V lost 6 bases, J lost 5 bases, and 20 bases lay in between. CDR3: CASRAVLGSSHEQYF. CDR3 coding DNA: TGTGCCAGCAGAGCGGTTCTCGGTAGTTCTCACGAGCAGTACTTC.

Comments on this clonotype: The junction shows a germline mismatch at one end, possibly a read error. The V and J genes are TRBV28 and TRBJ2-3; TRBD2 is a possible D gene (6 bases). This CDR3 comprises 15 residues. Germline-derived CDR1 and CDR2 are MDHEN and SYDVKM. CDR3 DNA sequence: TGTGACAGCGGGCTGACTGATCGCTTTTCCGATAAGCAGTATTTT. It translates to CDSGLTDRFSDKQYF.

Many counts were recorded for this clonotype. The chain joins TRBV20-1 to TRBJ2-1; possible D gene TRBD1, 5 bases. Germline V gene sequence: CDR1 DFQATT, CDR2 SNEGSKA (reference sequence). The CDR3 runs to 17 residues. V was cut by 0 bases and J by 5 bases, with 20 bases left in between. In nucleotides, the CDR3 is TGCAGTGCTAGAGACCCCTGGGGCGACTCGTTCCACAATGAGCAGTTCTTC. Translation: CSARDPWGDSFHNEQFF.

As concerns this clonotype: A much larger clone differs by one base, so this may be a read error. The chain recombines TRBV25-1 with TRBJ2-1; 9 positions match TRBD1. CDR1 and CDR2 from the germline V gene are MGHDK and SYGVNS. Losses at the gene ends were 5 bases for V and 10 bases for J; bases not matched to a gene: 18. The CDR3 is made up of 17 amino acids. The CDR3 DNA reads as TGTGCCAGCAGTCCATTTGGCTGGAGGGACAGGGAGAGCGAGCAGTTCTTC. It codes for CASSPFGWRDRESEQFF.

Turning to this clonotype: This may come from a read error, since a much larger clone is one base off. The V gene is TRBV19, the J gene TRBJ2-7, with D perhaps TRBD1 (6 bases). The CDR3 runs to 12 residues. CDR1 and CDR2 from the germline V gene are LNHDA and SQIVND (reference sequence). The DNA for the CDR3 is TGTGCCAGCCCTCTCCGGCGACAGGTGTTTGACTTC. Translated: CASPLRRQVFDF.

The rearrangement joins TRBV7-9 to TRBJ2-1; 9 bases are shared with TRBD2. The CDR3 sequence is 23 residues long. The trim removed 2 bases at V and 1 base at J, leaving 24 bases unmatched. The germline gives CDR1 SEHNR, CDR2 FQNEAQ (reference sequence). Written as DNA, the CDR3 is TGTGCCAGCAGCTTAAGAACTGACCGGGGGTCTAGCGGGATTTTTAGGTCCTACAATGAGCAGTTCTTC. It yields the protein CASSLRTDRGSSGIFRSYNEQFF.